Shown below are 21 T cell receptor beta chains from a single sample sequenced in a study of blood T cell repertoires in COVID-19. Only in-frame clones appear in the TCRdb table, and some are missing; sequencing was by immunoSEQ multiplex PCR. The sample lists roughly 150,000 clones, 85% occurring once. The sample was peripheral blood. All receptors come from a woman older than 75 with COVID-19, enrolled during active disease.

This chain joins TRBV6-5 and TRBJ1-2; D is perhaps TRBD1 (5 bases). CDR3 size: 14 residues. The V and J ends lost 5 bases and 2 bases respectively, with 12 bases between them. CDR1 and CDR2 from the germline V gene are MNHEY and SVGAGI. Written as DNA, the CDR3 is TGTGCCAGCAGTATCAATAGGGGAAACTATGGCTACACCTTC. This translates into CASSINRGNYGYTF.

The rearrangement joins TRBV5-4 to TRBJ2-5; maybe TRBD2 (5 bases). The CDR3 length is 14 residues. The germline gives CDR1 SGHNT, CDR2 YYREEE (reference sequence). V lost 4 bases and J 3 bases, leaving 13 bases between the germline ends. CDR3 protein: CASSRPDGEETQYF. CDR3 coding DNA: TGTGCCAGCAGCCGACCGGACGGGGAAGAGACCCAGTACTTC. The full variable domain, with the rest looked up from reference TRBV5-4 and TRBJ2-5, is ETGVTQSPTHLIKTRGQQVTLRCSSQSGHNTVSWYQQALGQGPQFIFQYYREEENGRGNFPPRFSGLQFPNYSSELNVNALELDDSALYLCASSRPDGEETQYFGPGTRLLVL.

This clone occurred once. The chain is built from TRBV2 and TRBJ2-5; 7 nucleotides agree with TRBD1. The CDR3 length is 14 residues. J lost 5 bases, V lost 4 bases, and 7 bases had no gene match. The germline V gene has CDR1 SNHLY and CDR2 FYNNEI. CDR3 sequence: CASSVQGLRETQYF. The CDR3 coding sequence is TGTGCCAGCAGTGTACAGGGGCTGAGGGAGACCCAGTACTTC.

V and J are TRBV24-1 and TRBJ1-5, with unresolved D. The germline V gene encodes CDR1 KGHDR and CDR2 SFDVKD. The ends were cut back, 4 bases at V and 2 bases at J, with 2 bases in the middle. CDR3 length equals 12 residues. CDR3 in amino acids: CATSDGNQPQHF. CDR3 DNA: TGTGCCACCAGTGACGGCAATCAGCCCCAGCATTTT.

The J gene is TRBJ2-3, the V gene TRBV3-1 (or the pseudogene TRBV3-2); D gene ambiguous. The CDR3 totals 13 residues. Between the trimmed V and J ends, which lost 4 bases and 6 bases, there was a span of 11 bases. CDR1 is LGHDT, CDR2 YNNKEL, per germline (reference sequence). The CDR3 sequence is CASSPRAADTQYF. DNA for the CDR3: TGTGCCAGCAGCCCGCGCGCCGCGGATACGCAGTATTTT.

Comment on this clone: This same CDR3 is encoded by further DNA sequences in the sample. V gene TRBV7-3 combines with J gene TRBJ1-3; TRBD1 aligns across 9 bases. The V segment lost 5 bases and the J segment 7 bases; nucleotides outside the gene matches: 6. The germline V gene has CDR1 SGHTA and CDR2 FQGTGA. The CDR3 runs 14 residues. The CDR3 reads CASSLTGTGNTIYF. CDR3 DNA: TGTGCCAGCAGCCTTACCGGGACAGGGAACACCATATATTTT.

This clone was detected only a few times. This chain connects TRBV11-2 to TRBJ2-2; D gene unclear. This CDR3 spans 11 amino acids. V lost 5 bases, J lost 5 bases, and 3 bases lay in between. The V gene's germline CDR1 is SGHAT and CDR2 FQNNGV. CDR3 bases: TGTGCCAGCAGCCCAACCGGGGAGCTGTTTTTT. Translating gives CASSPTGELFF.

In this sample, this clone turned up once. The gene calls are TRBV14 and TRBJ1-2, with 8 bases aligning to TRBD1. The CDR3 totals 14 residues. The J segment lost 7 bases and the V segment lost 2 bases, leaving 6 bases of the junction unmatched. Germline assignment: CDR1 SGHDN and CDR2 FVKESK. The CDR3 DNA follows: TGTGCCAGCAGCCAATCGGACAGGGCTAGTGGCTACACCTTC. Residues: CASSQSDRASGYTF.

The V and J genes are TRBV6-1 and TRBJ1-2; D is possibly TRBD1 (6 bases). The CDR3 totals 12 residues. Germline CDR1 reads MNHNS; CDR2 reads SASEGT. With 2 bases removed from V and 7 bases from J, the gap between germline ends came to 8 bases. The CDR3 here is CASSELTGGYTF. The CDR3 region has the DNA TGTGCCAGCAGTGAATTGACAGGTGGCTACACCTTC.

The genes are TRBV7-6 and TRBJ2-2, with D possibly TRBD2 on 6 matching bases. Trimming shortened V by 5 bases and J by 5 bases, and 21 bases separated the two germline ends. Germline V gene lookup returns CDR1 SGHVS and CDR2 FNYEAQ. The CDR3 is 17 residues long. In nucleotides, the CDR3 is TGTGCCAGCAGCCCGGAACTTAGCGGAGAGGGGACCGGGGAGCTGTTTTTT. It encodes CASSPELSGEGTGELFF.

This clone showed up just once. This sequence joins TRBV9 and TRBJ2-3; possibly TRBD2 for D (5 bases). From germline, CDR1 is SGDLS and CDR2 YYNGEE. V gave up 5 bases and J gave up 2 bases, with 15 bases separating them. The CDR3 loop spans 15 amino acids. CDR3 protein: CASRPGSLHTDTQYF. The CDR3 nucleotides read TGTGCCAGCAGACCTGGGAGCCTACACACAGATACGCAGTATTTT.

The DNA for the CDR3 is TGTGCCAGCGGAAACACAGATAACTATGGCTACACCTTC. Encoded protein: CASGNTDNYGYTF. The chain links TRBV12-3 or TRBV12-4 to TRBJ1-2; D is unclear. V was trimmed by 8 bases and J by 1 base, leaving 11 bases between them. The CDR3 is made up of 13 amino acids.

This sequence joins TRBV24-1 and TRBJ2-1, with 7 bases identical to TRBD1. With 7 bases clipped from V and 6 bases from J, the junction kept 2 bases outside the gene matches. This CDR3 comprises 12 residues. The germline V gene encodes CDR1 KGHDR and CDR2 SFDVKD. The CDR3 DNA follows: TGTGCCACCAGGGCAGGGGGCAATGAGCAGTTCTTC. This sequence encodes CATRAGGNEQFF.

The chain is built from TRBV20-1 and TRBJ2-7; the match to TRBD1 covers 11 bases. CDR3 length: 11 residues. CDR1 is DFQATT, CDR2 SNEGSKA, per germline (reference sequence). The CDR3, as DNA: TGCACCGGGACAGGGGGGGACGAGCAGTACTTC. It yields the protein CTGTGGDEQYF.

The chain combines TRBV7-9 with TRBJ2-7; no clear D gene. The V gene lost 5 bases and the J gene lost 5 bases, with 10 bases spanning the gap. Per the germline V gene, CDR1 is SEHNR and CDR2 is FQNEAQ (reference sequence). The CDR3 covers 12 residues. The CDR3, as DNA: TGTGCCAGCAGCCTTGTGTTTCACGAGCAGTACTTC. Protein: CASSLVFHEQYF.

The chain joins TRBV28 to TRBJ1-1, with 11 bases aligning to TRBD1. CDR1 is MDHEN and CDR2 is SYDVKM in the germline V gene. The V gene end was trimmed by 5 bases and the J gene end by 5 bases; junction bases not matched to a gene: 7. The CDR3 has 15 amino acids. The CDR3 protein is CASSSWDRGFTEAFF. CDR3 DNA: TGTGCCAGCAGTAGCTGGGACAGGGGGTTTACTGAAGCTTTCTTT.

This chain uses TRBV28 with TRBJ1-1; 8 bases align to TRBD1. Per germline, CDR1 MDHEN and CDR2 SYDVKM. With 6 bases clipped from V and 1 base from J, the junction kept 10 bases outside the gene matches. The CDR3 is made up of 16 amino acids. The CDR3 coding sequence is TGTGCCAGCAGGCCAGGACAGGGCTCGGCGAACACTGAAGCTTTCTTT. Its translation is CASRPGQGSANTEAFF.

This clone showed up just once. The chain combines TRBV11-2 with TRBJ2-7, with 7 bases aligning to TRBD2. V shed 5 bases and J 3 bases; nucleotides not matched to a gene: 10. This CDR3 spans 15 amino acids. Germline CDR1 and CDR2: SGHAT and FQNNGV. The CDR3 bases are TGTGCCAGCAGCCCCGACCTTCGCGGGAGCTACGAGCAGTACTTC. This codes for CASSPDLRGSYEQYF.

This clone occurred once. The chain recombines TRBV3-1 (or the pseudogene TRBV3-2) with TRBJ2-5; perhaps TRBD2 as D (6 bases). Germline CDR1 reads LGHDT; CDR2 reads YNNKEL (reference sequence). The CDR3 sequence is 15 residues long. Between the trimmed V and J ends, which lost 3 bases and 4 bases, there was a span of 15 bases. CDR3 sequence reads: CASSQGPLGGETQYF. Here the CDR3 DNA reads TGTGCCAGCAGCCAGGGCCCATTGGGGGGAGAGACCCAGTACTTC.

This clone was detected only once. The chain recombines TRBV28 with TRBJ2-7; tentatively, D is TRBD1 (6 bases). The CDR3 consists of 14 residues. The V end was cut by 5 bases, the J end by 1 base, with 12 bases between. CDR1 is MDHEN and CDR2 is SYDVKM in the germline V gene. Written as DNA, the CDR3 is TGTGCCAGCAGTCCGGGGACATTTTCCTACGAGCAGTACTTC. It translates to CASSPGTFSYEQYF.

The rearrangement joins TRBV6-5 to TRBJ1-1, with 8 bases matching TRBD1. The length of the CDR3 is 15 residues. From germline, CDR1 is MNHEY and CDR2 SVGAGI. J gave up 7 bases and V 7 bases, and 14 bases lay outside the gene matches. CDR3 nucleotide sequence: TGTGCCAGCACCGTACCCGGGACAGGCGGGGGTGAAGCTTTCTTT. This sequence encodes CASTVPGTGGGEAFF.